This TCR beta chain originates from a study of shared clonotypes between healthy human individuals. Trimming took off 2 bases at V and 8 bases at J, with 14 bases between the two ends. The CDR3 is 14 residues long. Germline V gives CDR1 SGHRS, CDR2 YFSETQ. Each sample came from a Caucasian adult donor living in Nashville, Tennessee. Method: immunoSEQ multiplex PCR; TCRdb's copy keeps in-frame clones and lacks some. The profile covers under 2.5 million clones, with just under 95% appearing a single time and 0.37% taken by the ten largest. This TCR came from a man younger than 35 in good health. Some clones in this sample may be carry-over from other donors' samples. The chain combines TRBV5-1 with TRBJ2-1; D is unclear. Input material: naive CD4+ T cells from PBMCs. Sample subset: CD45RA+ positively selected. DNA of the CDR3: TGCGCCAGCAGCTTAGGTTCCCAGACTGATGAGCAGTTCTTC. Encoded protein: CASSLGSQTDEQFF. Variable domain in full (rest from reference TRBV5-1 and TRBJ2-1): KAGVTQTPRYLIKTRGQQVTLSCSPISGHRSVSWYQQTPGQGLQFLFEYFSETQRNKGNFPGRFSGRQFSNSRSEMNVSTLELGDSALYLCASSLGSQTDEQFFGPGTRLTVL.